The 5 T cell receptor beta chains presented below share a single source sample, sequenced in a study of shared clonotypes between healthy human individuals. Repertoires were generated with immunoSEQ multiplex PCR, while TCRdb's copy carries only in-frame clones and drops some. The table records hundreds of thousands of clones, roughly 78% of them present only once. What was sequenced was memory CD4+ T cells sorted from blood. The subset denotes: CD45RA-negative fraction. The receptors were gathered from a woman between 25 and 40 years old in good health.

V gene TRBV5-1 combines with J gene TRBJ1-1; TRBD1 is a possible D gene (5 bases). This CDR3 is 13 amino acids long. The V and J ends lost 2 bases and 9 bases respectively, with 14 bases between them. Germline lookup yields CDR1 SGHRS and CDR2 YFSETQ. The chain's CDR3 is CASSFGQGNQAFF. The CDR3 nucleotides are TGCGCCAGCAGCTTTGGGCAGGGTAACCAAGCTTTCTTT.

The V gene is TRBV7-9, the J gene TRBJ1-2; D gene ambiguous. Germline CDR1 is SEHNR and CDR2 is FQNEAQ (reference sequence). V gave up 1 base and J gave up 4 bases, with 10 bases separating them. The CDR3 has 14 residues. The CDR3 spells CASSLEVAVYGYTF. Here the CDR3 DNA reads TGTGCCAGCAGCTTAGAGGTCGCAGTCTATGGCTACACCTTC. Together with reference TRBV7-9 and TRBJ1-2, the CDR3 gives the full variable domain: DTGVSQNPRHKITKRGQNVTFRCDPISEHNRLYWYRQTLGQGPEFLTYFQNEAQLEKSRLLSDRFSAERPKGSFSTLEIQRTEQGDSAMYLCASSLEVAVYGYTFGSGTRLTVV.

Here the CDR3 DNA reads TGCGCCAGCAGCGACAGGGGGCAAAACATTCAGTACTTC. Amino acid sequence: CASSDRGQNIQYF. The chain joins TRBV5-1 to TRBJ2-4, with 10 bases lining up with TRBD1. The CDR3 extends over 13 amino acids. Germline values: CDR1 SGHRS, CDR2 YFSETQ. Unmatched junction bases numbered 0, after V lost 4 bases and J lost 5 bases.

CDR3 in DNA: TGCGCCAGCAGCCCTGGACAGGAAAACACCGGGGAGCTGTTTTTT. Amino acid sequence: CASSPGQENTGELFF. This rearrangement joins TRBV5-1 to TRBJ2-2; TRBD1 agrees at 7 bases. This CDR3 has 15 amino acids. V lost 4 bases, J lost 2 bases, and 5 bases stayed unmatched. Germline V gene lookup returns CDR1 SGHRS and CDR2 YFSETQ.

The rearrangement uses TRBV28 and TRBJ2-3, with 8 bases identical to TRBD2. J was trimmed by 1 base and V by 2 bases; bases with no gene match: 2. The CDR3 consists of 15 residues. Germline lookup yields CDR1 MDHEN and CDR2 SYDVKM. Here the CDR3 reads CASSLREGRTDTQYF. CDR3 nucleotide sequence: TGTGCCAGCAGTTTACGGGAGGGCCGCACAGATACGCAGTATTTT.